This T cell receptor (beta chain) emerged from a study of early T cells in non-severe SARS-CoV-2 infection (dated by TCRdb to about 2021). Looking at the study overall: Bulk RNA from unsorted whole blood was used for TCR sequencing, so alpha and beta chains could not be paired. The paper as a whole reports these results and caveats: Matching against VDJdb was skewed toward anti-spike CD8 responses, likely underestimated virus-specific expansions, and missed private and CD4 specificities.

The library was made by 5' RACE. Sequenced on a NextSeq 500. The TCR library protocol attached unique molecular identifiers to individual cDNA molecules to correct for sequencing error and PCR bias. Both TCR alpha and beta chains were sequenced, and tight co-correlation was observed between alpha and beta sequence abundances in each sample. Regarding the original processing steps: V gene, J gene and CDR3 annotation of TCR sequences was performed with Decombinator V4. TCRs were defined as expanded if a significant change between any two time points was detected under a Poisson model with p below 0.0001. Abundances of TCRs were expressed as counts per million after normalisation to the total number of TCRs sequenced in each sample. VDJdb, accessed 1 November 2021, was searched for CMV, EBV and SARS-CoV-2 annotated TCRs, with TCRs annotated for multiple antigens excluded. Through fastp at Q25 and MiXCR, TCRdb rebuilt clones from the public reads, retaining in-frame beta chains. Rows are combined by CDR3 protein, so each entry shows the most common genes and DNA. TCRdb's processing, not the authors' own work, is the source of the V and J calls. For this sample the table gives approximately 68,000 distinct CDR3 sequences, of which over 9.5% were detected only once. The ten largest clones add up to around 7.3% of the sample.

This clonotype was seen repeatedly, ten times or more. Its antigen remains undetermined. No much larger clone exists at a distance of one base, and base qualities are not known. Set within a cohort of healthcare workers in London, UK, this nested case-control study involved weekly PCR testing of nasopharyngeal swabs along with blood sampling. Between 23 and 31 March 2020, the week of the UK lockdown, healthcare workers were enrolled and then followed up weekly for as long as 16 weeks. The TCR was taken from an adult who was a healthcare worker with PCR-confirmed SARS-CoV-2 infection or an uninfected control (not recorded which). This sample comprised whole blood, obtained at baseline.

In nucleotide form, the sequence is TGTGCCAGCAGCTTAGCCCAGGGGACCTACAATGAGCAGTTCTTC. Its protein is CASSLAQGTYNEQFF. This chain joins TRBV5-4 to TRBJ2-1; TRBD1 is perhaps the D gene, given 6 matching bases. V was cut back by 2 bases and J by 2 bases, leaving a gap of 11 bases between them. The germline V gene (reference sequence) gives CDR1 as SGHNT and CDR2 as YYREEE. The CDR3 measures 15 amino acids from cysteine to phenylalanine. Of the read, only the CDR3 DNA is kept; its 45 bases are in frame from base 1. When the CDR3 is completed using the reference TRBV5-4 and TRBJ2-1 genes on either side, the full variable domain is ETGVTQSPTHLIKTRGQQVTLRCSSQSGHNTVSWYQQALGQGPQFIFQYYREEENGRGNFPPRFSGLQFPNYSSELNVNALELDDSALYLCASSLAQGTYNEQFFGPGTRLTVL.